A single sample gave rise to the 2 T cell receptor beta chains below, sequenced in a study of cytomegalovirus exposure and HLA in healthy donors. 60 Vbeta and 13 Jbeta primers were used in PCR. Sequencing used immunoSEQ multiplex PCR; TCRdb keeps in-frame clones, though not all of them. The sample gives about 160,000 clones, around 84% of which show up once; 1.9% is in the top ten. Sequenced: PBMCs. These receptors were taken from a man younger than 35 in good health and CMV-seronegative.

The CDR3 DNA reads TGCGCCAGCAGCGTGGGGGTATCAGGGGCCGGGGAGCTGTTTTTT. This sequence encodes CASSVGVSGAGELFF. This sequence joins TRBV5-1 and TRBJ2-2; perhaps TRBD1 as D (6 bases). The germline V and J ends were trimmed by 4 bases and 6 bases, with 16 bases remaining between them. The CDR3 loop spans 15 amino acids. Germline-derived CDR1 and CDR2 are SGHRS and YFSETQ.

This chain connects TRBV7-9 to TRBJ1-1; maybe TRBD1 (6 bases). Germline CDR1 reads SEHNR; CDR2 reads FQNEAQ (reference sequence). The CDR3 extends over 15 amino acids. The V end lost 5 bases, the J end lost 0 bases, and 13 bases lay between the germline ends. The CDR3 protein is CASSLGASMNTEAFF. The CDR3 nucleotides read TGTGCCAGCAGCCTGGGGGCCAGTATGAACACTGAAGCTTTCTTT.